The clone carrying this T cell receptor (beta chain) was observed a handful of times. Its specificity is unknown. The germline CDR1 and CDR2 sequences are SNHLY and FYNNEI. CDR3 length equals 13 residues. V lost 5 bases, J lost 7 bases, and 6 bases stayed unmatched. Reverse transcribing all isolated RNA meant expressed TCRB transcripts were sequenced. TCRdb's copy holds only in-frame clones and misses some; the assay was immunoSEQ multiplex PCR. The sample carries about half a million clones, 25% to 35% recorded once. CD45RO/CCR7/CD25/CD127/CD95/CD27 separated CD4+ naive, central memory, regulatory and stem cell-like memory cells by sorting. The authors obtained over 95% purity in all sorted populations. These data belong to a study of beta chain features in type 1 diabetes. Points from the study as a whole: More deletions and fewer insertions at VDJ junctions were seen in type 1 diabetes patients. Unsettled here was the matter of whether HLA type influences TCRB rearrangement.

The sequence was collected from a man younger than 30 in good health. The rearrangement links TRBV2 to TRBJ2-7; TRBD1 matches 9 bases. The sample comprised naive CD4+ T cells from blood. The CDR3 loop is CASSWDRDREQYF. The CDR3, as DNA: TGTGCCAGCAGTTGGGACAGGGACCGGGAGCAGTACTTC.